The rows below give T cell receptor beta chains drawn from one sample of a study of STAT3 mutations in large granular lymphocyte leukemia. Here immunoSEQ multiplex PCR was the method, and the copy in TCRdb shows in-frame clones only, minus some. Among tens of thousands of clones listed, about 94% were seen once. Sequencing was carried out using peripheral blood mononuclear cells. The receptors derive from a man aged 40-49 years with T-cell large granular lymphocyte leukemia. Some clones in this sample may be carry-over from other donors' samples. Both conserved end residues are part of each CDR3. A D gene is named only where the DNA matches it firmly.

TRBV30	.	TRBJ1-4	CAWSGGTNEKLFF
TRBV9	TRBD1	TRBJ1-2	CASSVQPGGQGTYGYTF
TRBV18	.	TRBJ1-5	CASSEAAYSNQPQHF
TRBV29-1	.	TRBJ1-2	CSVLDGYGYTF
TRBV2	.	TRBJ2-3	CASISISSTDTQYF
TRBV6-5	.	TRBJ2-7	CATRRTEQYF
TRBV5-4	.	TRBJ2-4	CASSLFGGLAKNIQYF
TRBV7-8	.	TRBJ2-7	CASSLGRYEQYF
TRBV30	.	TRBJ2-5	CAWNRLEQETQYF
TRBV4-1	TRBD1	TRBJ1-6	CASSQDGGTGIGSPLHF
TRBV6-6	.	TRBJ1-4	CASGRNNEKLFF
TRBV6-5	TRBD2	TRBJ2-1	CASSYPLAAEQFF
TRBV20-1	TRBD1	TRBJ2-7	CRTGGYEQYF
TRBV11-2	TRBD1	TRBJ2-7	CASSLAWGQSYEQYF
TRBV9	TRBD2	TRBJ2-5	CASSEGLLAGAQETQYF
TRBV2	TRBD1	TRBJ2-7	CASNRGSPYEQYF
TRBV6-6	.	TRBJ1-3	CASRKQGINSGNTIYF
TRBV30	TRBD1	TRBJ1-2	CAWAFPGTGGGSGYTF
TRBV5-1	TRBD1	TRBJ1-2	CASSSSGQNYGYTF
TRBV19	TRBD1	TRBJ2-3	CASSIGGQYTDTQYF
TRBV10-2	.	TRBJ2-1	CASSEFTNEQFF
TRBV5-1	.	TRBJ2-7	CASSSFQTGVEQYF
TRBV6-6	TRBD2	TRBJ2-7	CASSSPTSVRREQYF
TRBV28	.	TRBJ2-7	CASSSNPRTAVHYEQYF
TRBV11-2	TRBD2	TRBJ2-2	CASSLSAGGNTGELFF
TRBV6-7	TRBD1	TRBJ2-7	CASSSARDRDYEQYF
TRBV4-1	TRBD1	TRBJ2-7	CASSHTSPGQVSYEQYF
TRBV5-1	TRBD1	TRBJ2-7	CASSLDRVNYEQYF
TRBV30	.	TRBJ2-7	CAWSPLRWVPSYEQYF
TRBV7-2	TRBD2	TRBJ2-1	CASSLGVAGGSSYNEQFF
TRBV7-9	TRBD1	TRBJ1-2	CASSWGDRGNYGYTF
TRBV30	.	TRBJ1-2	CAWSLYRVSYGYTF
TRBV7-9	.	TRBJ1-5	CASSLREGSNQPQHF
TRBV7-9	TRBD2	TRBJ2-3	CASSLVAGGTDTQYF
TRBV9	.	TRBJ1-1	CASKPSGGMNTEAFF
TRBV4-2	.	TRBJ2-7	CASSQEGYEQYF
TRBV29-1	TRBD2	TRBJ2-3	CSVGGGAADTQYF
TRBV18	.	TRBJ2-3	CASSPQSNRGDTQYF
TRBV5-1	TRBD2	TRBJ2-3	CASRYRPTSGGNTDTQYF
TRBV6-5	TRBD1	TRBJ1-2	CASSYLGQSYGYTF
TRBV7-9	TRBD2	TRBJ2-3	CASSSRGIAGSRDTQYF
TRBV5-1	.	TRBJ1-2	CASSSTGMYGYTF
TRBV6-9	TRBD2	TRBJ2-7	CAAGEDRDLILCEQYF
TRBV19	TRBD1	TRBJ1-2	CASIENPGTGAFGYTF
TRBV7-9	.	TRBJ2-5	CASSLDVRQETQYF
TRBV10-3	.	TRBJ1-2	CAISESEGYTF
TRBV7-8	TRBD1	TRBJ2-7	CASSTGQLWSIEQYF
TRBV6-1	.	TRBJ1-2	CASSERQGLDGYTF
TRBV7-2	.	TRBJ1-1	CASSLPGQVGTEAFF
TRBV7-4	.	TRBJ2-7	CASSSHSGFCSYEQYF
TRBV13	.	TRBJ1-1	CASSLRGIFTEAFF
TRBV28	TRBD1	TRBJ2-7	CASSYWGQGADEQYF
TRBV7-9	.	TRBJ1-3	CASSPLSSRHSGNTIYF
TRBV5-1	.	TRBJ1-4	CASSLNRATNEKLFF